This record looks at one T cell receptor (beta chain) sequence and its context. Its antigen is as yet unknown. These data belong to a study of blood T cells in healthy people across ages. Study-level points and caveats: Estimated diversity, derived from one million T cells, was regarded as an underestimate. TCR beta diversity per million T cells fell roughly linearly with age. No conclusive comparison of naive versus antigen-experienced cells was possible with unsorted PBMCs.

V was cut by 3 bases and J by 7 bases, with 19 bases left in between. CDR1 and CDR2 from the germline V gene are SGDLS and YYNGEE. The CDR3 spans 15 residues. Then a second PCR, running roughly 7 to 11 cycles, was carried out with a sample-barcoded 5' primer and a J-beta primer mix. TCRdb redid the calling of the 5' RACE reads with MiXCR, one entry per CDR3 protein. This table holds more than 700,000 distinct CDR3 sequences, less than 70% found once. The source material was blood. The receptor was derived from a man older than 75 in good health. The chain couples TRBV9 to TRBJ1-2; weak D call: TRBD1 (5 bases). The CDR3 coding sequence is TGTGCCAGCAGCGCCGTGCAGGGTCCAGGCGCTGGCTACACCTTC. This translates into CASSAVQGPGAGYTF. Using reference TRBV9 and TRBJ1-2 for the parts outside the CDR3, the full variable domain is DSGVTQTPKHLITATGQRVTLRCSPRSGDLSVYWYQQSLDQGLQFLIQYYNGEERAKGNILERFSAQQFPDLHSELNLSSLELGDSALYFCASSAVQGPGAGYTFGSGTRLTVV.